This T cell receptor (beta chain) was recorded in a study of T cell repertoires in cytomegalovirus infection. Study-level information: Recently described HLA-C-restricted plus well-studied HLA-B-restricted CMV epitopes were used. Public TCR beta signatures indicated both CMV infection and matching HLA type.

In the case of this clonotype: Antigen: not known.

Whole-study findings and limits: HLA-C-restricted, CMV-specific TCR beta clonotypes were dominant ex vivo. Cumulative frequency of public TCR beta families picked out carriers of CMV plus the relevant HLA.

TCRdb reprocessed the reads with MiXCR, giving one entry per CDR3 protein. Among 750,000 to 950,000 distinct CDR3 sequences listed, 25% to 35% were seen once. Germline CDR1 and CDR2: LNHNV and YYDKDF (reference sequence). V dropped 6 bases and J dropped 6 bases, with 12 bases sitting between them. CDR3 size: 13 residues. The clonotype comes from a human donor in good health (CMV status not recorded). Some clones in this sample may be carry-over from other donors' samples. The sample was cultured CD8+ T cells from PBMCs, taken from culture after CMV antigen stimulation. V and J are TRBV15 and TRBJ1-5, with D possibly matching TRBD1 (5 bases). Written as DNA, the CDR3 is TGTGCCACCAGGGGGGGGAGCGGTCAGCCCCAGCATTTT. Translation: CATRGGSGQPQHF.